This T cell receptor beta chain originates from a study of OX40 agonist ivuxolimab in advanced cancers. Study findings and constraints: Among the lowest peripheral clonal expansion occurred in 0.1-3.0 mg/kg partial responders.

TCRdb's table, derived via immunoSEQ multiplex PCR, lists solely in-frame clones and lacks some. This table holds about 81,000 clones, about 93% found once. Germline CDR1 is MNHEY and CDR2 is SMNVEV (reference sequence). The CDR3 length is 14 residues. V was pared by 3 bases and J by 3 bases, with 12 bases between. Points on this clone: Its matching antigen is unknown.

The sample was CD4+ or CD8+ T cells sorted from blood, taken in a trial of the OX40 agonist ivuxolimab. The sequence was collected from an adult with an advanced solid tumor such as melanoma, head and neck, liver or kidney cancer. The chain couples TRBV27 to TRBJ2-7; perhaps TRBD1 as D (6 bases). CDR3 bases: TGTGCCAGCAGTTTGTCAGGGGTTTTCTACGAGCAGTACTTC. The encoded protein is CASSLSGVFYEQYF.